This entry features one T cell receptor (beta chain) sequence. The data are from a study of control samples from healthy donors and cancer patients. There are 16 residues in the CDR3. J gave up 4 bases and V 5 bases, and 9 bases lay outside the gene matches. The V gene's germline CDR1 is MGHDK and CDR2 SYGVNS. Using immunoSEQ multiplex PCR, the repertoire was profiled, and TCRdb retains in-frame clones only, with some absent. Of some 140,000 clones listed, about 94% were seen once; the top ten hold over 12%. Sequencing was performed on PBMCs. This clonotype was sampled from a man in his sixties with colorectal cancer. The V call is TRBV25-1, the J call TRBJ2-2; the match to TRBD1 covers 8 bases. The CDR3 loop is CASSPHRGKLTGELFF. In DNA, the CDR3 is TGTGCCAGCAGTCCCCACAGGGGGAAGCTCACCGGGGAGCTGTTTTTT.